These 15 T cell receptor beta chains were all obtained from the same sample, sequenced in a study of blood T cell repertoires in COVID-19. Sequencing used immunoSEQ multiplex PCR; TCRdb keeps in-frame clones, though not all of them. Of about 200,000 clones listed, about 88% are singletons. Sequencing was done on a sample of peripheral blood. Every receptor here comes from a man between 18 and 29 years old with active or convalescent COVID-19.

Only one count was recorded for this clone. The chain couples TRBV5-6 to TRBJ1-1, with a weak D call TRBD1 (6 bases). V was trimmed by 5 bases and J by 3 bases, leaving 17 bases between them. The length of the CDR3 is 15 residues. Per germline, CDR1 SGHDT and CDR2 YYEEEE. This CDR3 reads CASRLTGFGDTEAFF. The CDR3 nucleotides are TGTGCCAGCAGACTCACAGGGTTCGGGGACACTGAAGCTTTCTTT.

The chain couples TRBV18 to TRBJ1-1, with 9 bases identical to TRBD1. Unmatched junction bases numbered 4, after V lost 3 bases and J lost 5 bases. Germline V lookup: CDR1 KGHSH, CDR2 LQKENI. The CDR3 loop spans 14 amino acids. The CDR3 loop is CASSPTGGMTEAFF. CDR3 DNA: TGTGCCAGCTCACCCACAGGGGGCATGACTGAAGCTTTCTTT.

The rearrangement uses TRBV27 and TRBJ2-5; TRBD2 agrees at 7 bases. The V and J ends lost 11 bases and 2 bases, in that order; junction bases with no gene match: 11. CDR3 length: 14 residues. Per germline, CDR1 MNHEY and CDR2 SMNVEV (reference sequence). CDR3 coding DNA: TGTGCCTCGGGGTCGGGGGGTCCGCAAGAGACCCAGTACTTC. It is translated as CASGSGGPQETQYF.

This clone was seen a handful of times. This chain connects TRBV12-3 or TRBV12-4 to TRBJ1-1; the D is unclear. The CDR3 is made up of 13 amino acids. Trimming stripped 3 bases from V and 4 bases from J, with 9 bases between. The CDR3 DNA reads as TGTGCCAGCAGTTTTAGGGAGGGCACTGAAGCTTTCTTT. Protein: CASSFREGTEAFF.

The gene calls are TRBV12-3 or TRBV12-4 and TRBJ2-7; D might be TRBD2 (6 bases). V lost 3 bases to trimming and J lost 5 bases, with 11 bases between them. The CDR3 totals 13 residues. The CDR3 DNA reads TGTGCCAGCAGTTTTGGGGGGATCCACGAGCAGTACTTC. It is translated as CASSFGGIHEQYF.

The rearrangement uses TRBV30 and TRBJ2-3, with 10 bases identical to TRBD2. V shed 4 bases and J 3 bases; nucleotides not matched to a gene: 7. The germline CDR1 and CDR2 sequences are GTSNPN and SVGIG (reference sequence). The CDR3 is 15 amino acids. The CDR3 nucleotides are TGTGCCTGGAATCGACTAGCGGGTGAAACAGATACGCAGTATTTT. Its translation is CAWNRLAGETDTQYF. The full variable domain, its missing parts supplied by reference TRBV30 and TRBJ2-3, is SQTIHQWPATLVQPVGSPLSLECTVEGTSNPNLYWYRQAAGRGLQLLFYSVGIGQISSEVPQNLSASRPQDRQFILSSKKLLLSDSGFYLCAWNRLAGETDTQYFGPGTRLTVL.

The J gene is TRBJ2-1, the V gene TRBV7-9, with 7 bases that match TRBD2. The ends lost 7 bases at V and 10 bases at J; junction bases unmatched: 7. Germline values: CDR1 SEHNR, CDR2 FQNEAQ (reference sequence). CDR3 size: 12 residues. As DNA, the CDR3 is TGTGCCAGCACCCCTTTGGGACTAGAGCAGTTCTTC. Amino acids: CASTPLGLEQFF.

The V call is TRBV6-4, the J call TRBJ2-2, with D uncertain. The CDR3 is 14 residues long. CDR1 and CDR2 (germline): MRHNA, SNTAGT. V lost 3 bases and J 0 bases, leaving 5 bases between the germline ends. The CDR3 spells CASSDLANTGELFF. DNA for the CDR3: TGTGCCAGCAGTGATTTAGCGAACACCGGGGAGCTGTTTTTT.

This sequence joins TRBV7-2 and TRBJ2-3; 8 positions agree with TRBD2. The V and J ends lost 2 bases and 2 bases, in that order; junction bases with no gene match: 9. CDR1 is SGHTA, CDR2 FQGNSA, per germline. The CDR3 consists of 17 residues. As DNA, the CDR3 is TGTGCCAGCAGCTTAAGGTGGCGGGGGGACAACACAGATACGCAGTATTTT. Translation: CASSLRWRGDNTDTQYF.

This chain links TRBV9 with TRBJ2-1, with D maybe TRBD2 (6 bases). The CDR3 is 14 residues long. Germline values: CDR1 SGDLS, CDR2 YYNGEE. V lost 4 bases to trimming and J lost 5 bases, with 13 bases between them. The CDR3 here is CASSLGGMDNEQFF. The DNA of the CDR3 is TGTGCCAGCAGCCTTGGAGGGATGGACAATGAGCAGTTCTTC.

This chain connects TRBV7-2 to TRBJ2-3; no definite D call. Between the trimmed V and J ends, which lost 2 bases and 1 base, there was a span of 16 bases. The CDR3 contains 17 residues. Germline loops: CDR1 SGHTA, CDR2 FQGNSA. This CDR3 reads CASSLLGRWVGTDTQYF. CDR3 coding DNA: TGTGCCAGCAGCTTATTGGGCCGGTGGGTCGGCACAGATACGCAGTATTTT.

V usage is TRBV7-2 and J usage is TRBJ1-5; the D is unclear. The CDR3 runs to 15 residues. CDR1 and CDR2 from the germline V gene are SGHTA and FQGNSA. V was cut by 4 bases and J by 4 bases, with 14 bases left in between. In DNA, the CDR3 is TGTGCCAGCAGCTCCCAGGATCGATGGAATCAGCCCCAGCATTTT. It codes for CASSSQDRWNQPQHF. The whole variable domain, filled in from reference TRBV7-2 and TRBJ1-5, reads GAGVSQSPSNKVTEKGKDVELRCDPISGHTALYWYRQSLGQGLEFLIYFQGNSAPDKSGLPSDRFSAERTGGSVSTLTIQRTQQEDSAVYLCASSSQDRWNQPQHFGDGTRLSIL.

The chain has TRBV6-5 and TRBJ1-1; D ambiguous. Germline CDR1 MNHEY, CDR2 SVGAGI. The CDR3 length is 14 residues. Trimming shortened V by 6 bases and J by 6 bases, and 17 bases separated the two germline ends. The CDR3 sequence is CASSRSLFGSEAFF. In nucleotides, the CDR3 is TGTGCCAGCAGCCGAAGCCTATTCGGGTCTGAAGCTTTCTTT.

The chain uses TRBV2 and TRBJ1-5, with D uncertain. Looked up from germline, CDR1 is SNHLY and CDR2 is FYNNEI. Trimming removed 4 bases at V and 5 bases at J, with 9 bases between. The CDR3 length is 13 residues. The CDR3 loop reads CASSVYGDQPQHF. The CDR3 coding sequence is TGTGCCAGCAGTGTTTACGGAGATCAGCCCCAGCATTTT. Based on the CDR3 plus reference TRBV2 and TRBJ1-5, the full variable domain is EPEVTQTPSHQVTQMGQEVILRCVPISNHLYFYWYRQILGQKVEFLVSFYNNEISEKSEIFDDQFSVERPDGSNFTLKIRSTKLEDSAMYFCASSVYGDQPQHFGDGTRLSIL.

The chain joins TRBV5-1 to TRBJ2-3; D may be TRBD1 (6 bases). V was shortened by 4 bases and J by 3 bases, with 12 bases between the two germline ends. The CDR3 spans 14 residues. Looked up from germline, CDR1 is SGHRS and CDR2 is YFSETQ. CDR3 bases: TGCGCCAGCAGCGTCCAGGGGTGGACAGATACGCAGTATTTT. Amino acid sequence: CASSVQGWTDTQYF.